The 5 T cell receptor beta chains below all came from one sample that was sequenced in a study of T-cell reconstitution after alpha-beta-depleted transplantation in children. Study results and limitations: Expanded graft clones, several hundred of them, were reportedly the source of alpha-beta T cells about two months after transplant.

Preparation of the TCRbeta library was carried out with unique molecular identifiers. TCRdb independently ran MiXCR on the PCR reads; one entry per CDR3 protein. The sample lists approximately 31,000 distinct CDR3 sequences, roughly 6.7% occurring once. These receptors have no known antigen. Sequencing used peripheral blood, obtained 60 days after TCRalphabeta/CD19-depleted stem cell transplant. The receptors derive from a child younger than two who had a stem cell transplant for acute myeloid leukemia, so the T cells may come from the graft donor.

There are many counts of this clonotype. V is TRBV5-1 and J is TRBJ2-5; a weak D match, TRBD2 (6 bases). From germline, CDR1 is SGHRS and CDR2 YFSETQ. The CDR3 consists of 15 residues. Trimming removed 6 bases at V and 2 bases at J, with 17 bases between. The chain's CDR3 is CASIRAGGLQETQYF. The CDR3, as DNA: TGCGCCAGCATTAGAGCGGGCGGACTACAAGAGACCCAGTACTTC.

This clonotype was observed at least ten times. The rearrangement links TRBV9 to TRBJ2-3; TRBD1 is a possible D gene (5 bases). The ends were cut back, 0 bases at V and 0 bases at J, with 8 bases in the middle. The CDR3 length is 15 residues. Germline-derived CDR1 and CDR2 are SGDLS and YYNGEE. This CDR3 is CASSVEGQSTDTQYF. The CDR3 DNA sequence: TGTGCCAGCAGCGTAGAGGGGCAGAGCACAGATACGCAGTATTTT.

In this sample, this clonotype turned up many times. V usage is TRBV5-6 and J usage is TRBJ2-5, with D tentatively TRBD1 or TRBD2 (5 bases each). The CDR3 runs to 16 residues. Germline loops: CDR1 SGHDT, CDR2 YYEEEE. Trimming pared 1 base from V and 1 base from J, leaving 14 bases between. The CDR3 sequence: CASSLYGAVVQETQYF. In DNA form, the CDR3 reads TGTGCCAGCAGCTTGTACGGGGCGGTAGTCCAAGAGACCCAGTACTTC. Together with reference TRBV5-6 and TRBJ2-5, the CDR3 gives the full variable domain: DAGVTQSPTHLIKTRGQQVTLRCSPKSGHDTVSWYQQALGQGPQFIFQYYEEEERQRGNFPDRFSGHQFPNYSSELNVNALLLGDSALYLCASSLYGAVVQETQYFGPGTRLLVL.

This clonotype came up many times. The chain has TRBV27 and TRBJ1-2, with 9 bases fitting TRBD1. The germline V gene has CDR1 MNHEY and CDR2 SMNVEV (reference sequence). This CDR3 comprises 12 residues. J gave up 4 bases and V 10 bases, and 4 bases lay outside the gene matches. The CDR3, as DNA: TGTGCCACCCTGGGACAGGGCTATGGCTACACCTTC. This gives the protein CATLGQGYGYTF.

The rearrangement joins TRBV11-1 to TRBJ2-5; D may be TRBD2 (5 bases). The CDR3 extends over 15 amino acids. Germline CDR1 and CDR2: SGHAT and FQDESV (reference sequence). V lost 1 base and J lost 2, with 11 bases in between. CDR3 residues: CASSLGAVLQETQYF. DNA for the CDR3: TGTGCCAGCAGCTTAGGAGCGGTTCTTCAAGAGACCCAGTACTTC.